These T cell receptor beta chains were read from a single sample in a study of T cell responses to AZD1222 COVID-19 vaccine. The data were produced by immunoSEQ multiplex PCR, yet TCRdb's version contains in-frame clones alone and is incomplete. Of just under 80,000 clones detected, approximately 92% appear once; the ten largest clones hold more than 4.5%. Sample: peripheral blood, taken 28 days after the second AZD1222 dose. The receptors derive from an adult who received the AZD1222 COVID-19 vaccine. Both conserved end residues are part of each CDR3. The D gene is left open where the match is weak. Clone size appears in some rows only: once, few, many, or a class for an expanded clone.

J | size | D | V | DNA | CDR3
TRBJ1-5 | NA | TRBD1 | TRBV19 | TGTGCCAGTAGAACTTCCGGGACAGACAATCAGCCCCAGCATTTT | CASRTSGTDNQPQHF
TRBJ1-5 | few | NA | TRBV19 | TGTGCCAGTAGTGGCAGTATCAATCAGCCCCAGCATTTT | CASSGSINQPQHF
TRBJ2-7 | NA | NA | TRBV21-1 | TGTGCCAGCAGCCCCTGGGCTAGCGGGAGGGCCGGTCGCCACGAGCAGTACTTC | CASSPWASGRAGRHEQYF
TRBJ2-3 | NA | NA | TRBV19 | TGTGCCAGTAGTATTACGGGCATCACAGATACGCAGTATTTT | CASSITGITDTQYF
TRBJ2-4 | NA | NA | TRBV27 | TGTGCCAGCAGTTTAGATAGAAGGGGGGAGAGAAACATTCAGTACTTC | CASSLDRRGERNIQYF
TRBJ1-1 | NA | NA | TRBV5-1 | TGCGCCAGCAGCCCCTTAGAGGGAGGGAAAATCTTT | CASSPLEGGKIF
TRBJ1-5 | NA | TRBD1 | TRBV18 | TGTGCCAGCTCAACGGACAGGGGATCGGATCAGCCCCAGCATTTT | CASSTDRGSDQPQHF
TRBJ1-5 | NA | TRBD1 | TRBV7-3 | TGTGCCAGCAGGTCCGGGACAGGGGTTGATCAGCCCCAGCATTTT | CASRSGTGVDQPQHF
TRBJ2-3 | NA | TRBD2 | TRBV2 | TGTGCCAGCAGTAGACTAGCGGGAGGTGGAGATACGCAGTATTTT | CASSRLAGGGDTQYF
TRBJ2-7 | NA | NA | TRBV5-6 | TGTGCCAGCAGCTTGGTAGCGAGCTCCTACGAGCAGTACTTC | CASSLVASSYEQYF
TRBJ1-2 | NA | NA | TRBV29-1 | TGCAGCGTCGACGTCAGCGATGGCTACACCTTC | CSVDVSDGYTF
TRBJ1-1 | NA | NA | TRBV5-6 | TGTGCCAGCAGCTTGTCTCCGGGGGCTGAAGCTTTCTTT | CASSLSPGAEAFF
TRBJ2-7 | NA | NA | TRBV3-1/TRBV3-2 | TGTGCCAGCAGCCAACTGCAGGGATCGGACGAGCAGTACTTC | CASSQLQGSDEQYF
TRBJ2-7 | once | TRBD2 | TRBV4-3 | TGCGCCAGCAGCCAAGATCCTAGCGGGAGCTCCTACGAGCAGTACTTC | CASSQDPSGSSYEQYF
TRBJ2-1 | NA | NA | TRBV5-1 | TGCGCCAGCAGCCCTATAAAGGGCTACAATGAGCAGTTCTTC | CASSPIKGYNEQFF
TRBJ2-2 | NA | TRBD2 | TRBV24-1 | TGTGCCACCAGTGACTGGACTAGCGAGAACACCGGGGAGCTGTTTTTT | CATSDWTSENTGELFF
TRBJ1-2 | NA | NA | TRBV3-1/TRBV3-2 | TGTGCCAGCAGCCAAGAGCGCAGGGGCAGATCCAACTATGGCTACACCTTC | CASSQERRGRSNYGYTF
TRBJ2-7 | NA | NA | TRBV3-1/TRBV3-2 | TGTGCCAGCAGCCAAGTGCACAGGGAGTCCTACGAGCAGTACTTC | CASSQVHRESYEQYF
TRBJ1-5 | medium-sized | NA | TRBV6-2/TRBV6-3 | TGTGCCAGCAGTCGGAACAGGGATCAGCCCCAGCATTTT | CASSRNRDQPQHF
TRBJ1-2 | NA | NA | TRBV30 | TGTGCCTGGGGGCGGGAAAACTATGGCTACACCTTC | CAWGRENYGYTF
TRBJ1-5 | NA | NA | TRBV13 | TGTGCCAGCAGCCGATACCATAGCAATCAGCCCCAGCATTTT | CASSRYHSNQPQHF
TRBJ2-1 | NA | NA | TRBV5-6 | TGTGCCAGCAGCTTGGCCCTCGGGAGAATCCGCAATGAGCAGTTCTTC | CASSLALGRIRNEQFF
TRBJ2-1 | NA | NA | TRBV4-1 | TGCGCCAGCAGCCAAGATCGGAGCTCCTACAATGAGCAGTTCTTC | CASSQDRSSYNEQFF
TRBJ1-1 | NA | NA | TRBV11-3 | TGTGCCAGCAGCTCAGGAGGGGAAGGTAAAAAAGCTTTCTTT | CASSSGGEGKKAFF
TRBJ1-3 | NA | NA | TRBV6-6 | TGTGCCAGCAGTTCCGGGGTCTCCTCTGGAAACACCATATATTTT | CASSSGVSSGNTIYF
TRBJ2-7 | NA | NA | TRBV24-1 | TGTGCCACCAGTGATAAGTCCTGGGACCCCTCCTACGAGCAGTACTTC | CATSDKSWDPSYEQYF
TRBJ1-5 | NA | NA | TRBV6-6 | TGTGCCAGCAGCCCGGGGGGCAATCAGCCCCAGCATTTT | CASSPGGNQPQHF
TRBJ2-3 | NA | NA | TRBV24-1 | TGTGCCACGGCTTTTGGGGCTACAGATACGCAGTATTTT | CATAFGATDTQYF
TRBJ2-1 | NA | TRBD2 | TRBV5-4 | TGTGCCAGCAGCTTGACGGCTAGCGGGACCAATGAGCAGTTCTTC | CASSLTASGTNEQFF
TRBJ1-2 | NA | NA | TRBV5-4 | TGTGCCAGCAGCTTGGCAGGGCAGGGGATGGTCTATGGCTACACCTTC | CASSLAGQGMVYGYTF
TRBJ1-2 | NA | TRBD1 | TRBV7-9 | TGTGCCAGCAGCGCCTCACCCGACAGGGCTGGGGATGGCTACACCTTC | CASSASPDRAGDGYTF
TRBJ1-1 | NA | NA | TRBV9 | TGTGCCAGCAGCGCGAGATTGGGGGCGAACACTGAAGCTTTCTTT | CASSARLGANTEAFF
TRBJ1-4 | NA | NA | TRBV6-1 | TGTGCCAGCAGTGATAGGGGGGCGGCAACTAATGAAAAACTGTTTTTT | CASSDRGAATNEKLFF
TRBJ1-2 | NA | NA | TRBV19 | TGTGCCAGTAGTATAGGACGGATCTATGGCTACACCTTC | CASSIGRIYGYTF
TRBJ1-3 | NA | NA | TRBV19 | TGTGCCAGTAGTATGAACAGTCACTCTGGAAACACCATATATTTT | CASSMNSHSGNTIYF
TRBJ1-4 | NA | NA | TRBV4-1 | TGCGCCAGCAGCCAAGGACTCGACAGTCTTGCAACTAATGAAAAACTGTTTTTT | CASSQGLDSLATNEKLFF
TRBJ2-5 | once | NA | TRBV7-2 | TGTGCCAGCAGCTTCGGGACAATGCAAGAGACCCAGTACTTC | CASSFGTMQETQYF
TRBJ2-5 | NA | TRBD2 | TRBV19 | TGTGCCAGTAGTATAGCCTGGCGGCTAGCGGGAGGAGGTTACCAAGAGACCCAGTACTTC | CASSIAWRLAGGGYQETQYF
TRBJ1-1 | NA | NA | TRBV7-2 | TGTGCCAGCAGCTTAGTAACAGGAGACACTGAAGCTTTCTTT | CASSLVTGDTEAFF
TRBJ1-5 | NA | NA | TRBV6-6 | TGTGCCAGCAGTCGGAGGGGAGCCCCCCGGGTTGAGCAGCCCCAGCATTTT | CASSRRGAPRVEQPQHF
TRBJ1-1 | NA | NA | TRBV27 | TGTGCCAGCAGTTTAAGACACTCCCGACGGGGAGCTTTCTTT | CASSLRHSRRGAFF
TRBJ2-3 | NA | NA | TRBV21-1 | TGTGCCAGCAGCAAAGTATGGGGGTGGGACACAGATACGCAGTATTTT | CASSKVWGWDTDTQYF
TRBJ1-2 | NA | NA | TRBV4-1 | TGCGCCAGCAGCCAAGTGGGGTTTAATGGCTACACCTTC | CASSQVGFNGYTF
TRBJ1-2 | NA | TRBD1 | TRBV28 | TGTGCCAGCAAAACACAGGGGGCGCGGGGCTACACCTTC | CASKTQGARGYTF
TRBJ1-5 | NA | NA | TRBV10-3 | TGTGCCATCTCTTCGGAGGGTGGCAATCAGCCCCAGCATTTT | CAISSEGGNQPQHF
TRBJ1-2 | NA | NA | TRBV7-8 | TGTGCCAGCAGCTCAGAAGTGGACTATGGCTACACCTTC | CASSSEVDYGYTF
TRBJ1-2 | NA | NA | TRBV3-1/TRBV3-2 | TGTGCCAGCAGCCCAAGGGGAGGGAACTATGGCTACACCTTC | CASSPRGGNYGYTF
TRBJ2-1 | once | NA | TRBV6-5 | TGTGCCAGCAGAACAGGGACGGTCTCCTACAATGAGCAGTTCTTC | CASRTGTVSYNEQFF
TRBJ1-5 | NA | NA | TRBV19 | TGTGCCAGTAGTATAGGAGATTCTAGCAATCAGCCCCAGCATTTT | CASSIGDSSNQPQHF